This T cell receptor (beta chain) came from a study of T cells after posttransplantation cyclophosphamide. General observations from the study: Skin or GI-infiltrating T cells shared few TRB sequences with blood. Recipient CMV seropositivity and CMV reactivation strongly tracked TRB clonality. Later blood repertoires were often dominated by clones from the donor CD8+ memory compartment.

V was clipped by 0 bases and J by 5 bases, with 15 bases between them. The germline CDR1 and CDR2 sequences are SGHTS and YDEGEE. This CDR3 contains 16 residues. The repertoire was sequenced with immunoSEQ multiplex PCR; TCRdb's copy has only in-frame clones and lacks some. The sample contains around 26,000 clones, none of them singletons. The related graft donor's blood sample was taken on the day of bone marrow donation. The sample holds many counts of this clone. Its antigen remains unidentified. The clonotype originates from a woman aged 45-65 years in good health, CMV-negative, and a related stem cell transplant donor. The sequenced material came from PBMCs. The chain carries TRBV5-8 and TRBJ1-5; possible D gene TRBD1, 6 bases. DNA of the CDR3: TGTGCCAGCAGCTTGGAGAAACAGGGATGGTATCAGCCCCAGCATTTT. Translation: CASSLEKQGWYQPQHF.